The 32 T cell receptor beta chains in this list originate from one sample, sequenced in a study of vaccination and CD4 T cells after COVID-19. This sample's treatment: approximately nine-day PBMC culture with coronavirus spike peptide pools or control peptides (ViraFEST assay). The unexposed donor provided CD4+ T cells, which were taken before the COVID-19 pandemic (2011-2018). For these receptors, no antigen is known. Sequence data for DNA of cultured CD4+ T cells were generated by the Oncomine TCR Beta short-read assay. Investigators isolated genomic DNA from cultured CD4+ T cells. TCRdb called the PCR reads again in MiXCR, with one record for every CDR3 protein. The table includes around 11,000 distinct CDR3 sequences, 30% to 40% detected once. The sequencing input was CD4+ T cells from blood, cultured in vitro. The receptors come from a human donor in good health.

V and J are TRBV4-1 and TRBJ2-3, with 9 positions matching TRBD1. CDR1 and CDR2 from the germline V gene are MGHRA and YSYEKL. The CDR3 is 15 amino acids. V shed 4 bases and J 4 bases; nucleotides not matched to a gene: 6. The CDR3 loop is CASSLGQGNSDTQYF. Here the CDR3 DNA reads TGCGCCAGCAGCCTGGGACAGGGCAACTCAGATACGCAGTATTTT.

This clonotype has only a few counts. J is TRBJ2-7 and V is TRBV7-2; D call uncertain. V was shortened by 7 bases and J by 2 bases, with 15 bases between the two germline ends. The CDR3 sequence is 14 residues long. CDR1 is SGHTA and CDR2 is FQGNSA in the germline V gene. Here the CDR3 reads CASTRNPGTYEQYF. CDR3 nucleotide sequence: TGTGCCAGCACCCGAAATCCTGGAACCTACGAGCAGTACTTC.

This clonotype appeared a few times. The rearrangement uses TRBV7-9 and TRBJ1-5, with D possibly being TRBD1 (5 bases). V lost 5 bases and J 3 bases, leaving 11 bases between the germline ends. The CDR3 covers 14 residues. Germline V lookup: CDR1 SEHNR, CDR2 FQNEAQ (reference sequence). The CDR3 region is CASSPQGFNQPQHF. The CDR3 coding sequence is TGTGCCAGCAGCCCCCAGGGTTTCAATCAGCCCCAGCATTTT.

This rearrangement joins TRBV11-2 to TRBJ2-3, with TRBD1 matching over 7 bases. This CDR3 is 15 amino acids long. V shed 4 bases and J 4 bases; nucleotides not matched to a gene: 8. The germline CDR1 and CDR2 sequences are SGHAT and FQNNGV. The CDR3 loop reads CASSSIQGNADTQYF. The DNA of the CDR3 is TGTGCCAGCAGCTCGATACAGGGGAACGCAGATACGCAGTATTTT.

The gene calls are TRBV15 and TRBJ2-2, with 8 bases aligning to TRBD1. Germline-derived CDR1 and CDR2 are LNHNV and YYDKDF (reference sequence). V lost 6 bases to trimming and J lost 1 base; unmatched junction nucleotides: 13. This CDR3 has 18 amino acids. The CDR3 DNA reads as TGTGCCACCAGTGCGACAGGGGTCGCTGAGTGGAACACCGGGGAGCTGTTTTTT. It codes for CATSATGVAEWNTGELFF.

The V and J genes are TRBV20-1 and TRBJ2-2; 12 bases align to TRBD2. The germline CDR1 and CDR2 sequences are DFQATT and SNEGSKA (reference sequence). The J segment lost 8 bases and the V segment lost 6 bases, leaving 13 bases of the junction unmatched. The CDR3 consists of 16 residues. The CDR3 coding sequence is TGCAGTGCACGACCCTCTAGCGGGAGGGCCTCGGGGGAGCTGTTTTTT. Amino acid sequence: CSARPSSGRASGELFF.

This chain uses TRBV7-9 with TRBJ1-1; D is undetermined. V shed 5 bases and J shed 6 bases, with 22 bases lying between them. The CDR3 is 16 amino acids. Germline CDR1 is SEHNR and CDR2 is FQNEAQ (reference sequence). CDR3 residues: CASSRPGLSTLSEAFF. As DNA, the CDR3 is TGTGCCAGCAGCCGCCCTGGACTATCGACTCTTTCTGAAGCTTTCTTT.

This chain uses TRBV4-1 with TRBJ1-1; D call uncertain. The CDR3 extends over 13 amino acids. V lost 1 base and J 1 base, leaving 4 bases between the germline ends. The germline V gene encodes CDR1 MGHRA and CDR2 YSYEKL. The CDR3 is CASSQGTNTEAFF. The CDR3 coding sequence is TGCGCCAGCAGCCAAGGGACGAACACTGAAGCTTTCTTT.

DNA for the CDR3: TGTGCCAGCAGCCCTTGGGGGACAGGGGGCACTGAAGCTTTCTTT. This encodes CASSPWGTGGTEAFF. This sequence joins TRBV7-9 and TRBJ1-1, with 11 bases aligning to TRBD1. J gave up 4 bases and V 5 bases, and 6 bases lay outside the gene matches. CDR1 and CDR2 from the germline V gene are SEHNR and FQNEAQ (reference sequence). The CDR3 has 15 amino acids. Full variable domain (missing parts from reference TRBV7-9 and TRBJ1-1): DTGVSQNPRHKITKRGQNVTFRCDPISEHNRLYWYRQTLGQGPEFLTYFQNEAQLEKSRLLSDRFSAERPKGSFSTLEIQRTEQGDSAMYLCASSPWGTGGTEAFFGQGTRLTVV.

The rearrangement joins TRBV19 to TRBJ1-5; 7 bases line up with TRBD1. J was trimmed by 4 bases and V by 3 bases; bases with no gene match: 9. This CDR3 is 16 amino acids long. CDR1 is LNHDA and CDR2 is SQIVND in the germline V gene (reference sequence). The CDR3 nucleotides are TGTGCCAGTAGTATTGTAGGGGGCGGGGGGAATCAGCCCCAGCATTTT. As protein: CASSIVGGGGNQPQHF.

The gene calls are TRBV7-8 and TRBJ2-7, with TRBD1 as a possible D gene (9 bases). The germline CDR1 and CDR2 sequences are SGHVS and FQNEAQ. Trimming left V 1 base short and J 3 bases short, with 19 bases between. The CDR3 spans 17 residues. The CDR3 DNA follows: TGTGCCAGCAGCTTAGAGGGACAGGGACTAGGAGGCTACGAGCAGTACTTC. This sequence encodes CASSLEGQGLGGYEQYF.

The chain uses TRBV6-1 and TRBJ2-1; 10 bases align to TRBD2. The length of the CDR3 is 18 residues. Germline V gene lookup returns CDR1 MNHNS and CDR2 SASEGT. V lost 6 bases to trimming and J lost 3 bases; unmatched junction nucleotides: 14. The CDR3 DNA reads TGTGCCAGCAGAACAATAAGGGGAGCTAGCGGGAGCTACAATGAGCAGTTCTTC. This codes for CASRTIRGASGSYNEQFF.

CDR3 loop: CASSFQGAVQPQHF. The CDR3 nucleotides are TGTGCCAGCAGTTTCCAGGGGGCAGTGCAGCCCCAGCATTTT. The chain recombines TRBV28 with TRBJ1-5; 8 bases fit TRBD1. The CDR3 covers 14 residues. The J segment lost 7 bases and the V segment lost 3 bases, leaving 5 bases of the junction unmatched. Germline V gene lookup returns CDR1 MDHEN and CDR2 SYDVKM.

This clonotype showed up just a few times. The CDR3 reads CASSITGEGYTF. The CDR3 DNA sequence: TGTGCCAGTAGTATAACAGGTGAAGGCTACACCTTC. The V call is TRBV19, the J call TRBJ1-2, with D tentatively TRBD1 (5 bases). Trimming cost V 2 bases and J 8 bases, with 9 bases left between them. The CDR3 has 12 amino acids. Germline CDR1 is LNHDA and CDR2 is SQIVND (reference sequence).

The V gene is TRBV2, the J gene TRBJ1-5; D ambiguous. The CDR3 is made up of 16 amino acids. Germline CDR1 SNHLY, CDR2 FYNNEI. V was shortened by 6 bases and J by 0 bases, with 15 bases between the two germline ends. The chain's CDR3 is CASRVGEPNSNQPQHF. CDR3 in DNA: TGTGCCAGCAGAGTAGGAGAGCCTAATAGCAATCAGCCCCAGCATTTT.

The chain combines TRBV6-1 with TRBJ1-1, with D uncertain. Germline V gene sequence: CDR1 MNHNS, CDR2 SASEGT. The CDR3 is 12 amino acids. V lost 7 bases, J lost 6 bases, and 12 bases lay in between. The CDR3 spells CASKWNGAEAFF. CDR3 bases: TGTGCCAGCAAATGGAATGGAGCTGAAGCTTTCTTT.

The CDR3 DNA follows: TGTGCCATCAGTGAGTCGGCAGGGAGGGTGAACACCATATATTTT. Residues: CAISESAGRVNTIYF. The chain combines TRBV10-3 with TRBJ1-3; tentatively, D is TRBD1 (5 bases). The CDR3 sequence is 15 residues long. Trimming pared 0 bases from V and 7 bases from J, leaving 13 bases between. Germline V gene data show CDR1 as ENHRY and CDR2 as SYGVKD.

By share, this clonotype ranks as medium-sized. The chain carries TRBV20-1 and TRBJ1-1, with D unclear. CDR3 length: 13 residues. Germline V lookup: CDR1 DFQATT, CDR2 SNEGSKA (reference sequence). Trimming shortened V by 4 bases and J by 1 base, and 10 bases separated the two germline ends. The CDR3 reads CSANRSPNTEAFF. Written as DNA, the CDR3 is TGCAGTGCTAACCGGAGTCCGAACACTGAAGCTTTCTTT.

This clonotype occurred a few times. The genes are TRBV2 and TRBJ2-7; D gene unclear. V lost 6 bases to trimming and J lost 4 bases, with 7 bases between them. This CDR3 is 11 amino acids long. Germline CDR1 is SNHLY and CDR2 is FYNNEI. DNA of the CDR3: TGTGCCAGCAGGCCCGATTACGAGCAGTACTTC. The encoded protein is CASRPDYEQYF.

This chain connects TRBV10-3 to TRBJ2-7; TRBD2 agrees at 7 bases. The CDR3 is 15 residues long. CDR1 is ENHRY and CDR2 is SYGVKD in the germline V gene. Germline trimming cut 5 bases from V and 6 bases from J; bases unmatched to any gene: 13. The CDR3 region is CAISSIGGSVGEQYF. The CDR3 DNA is TGTGCCATCAGTTCTATCGGCGGGAGTGTGGGCGAGCAGTACTTC.

Only a few counts were recorded for this clonotype. The gene calls are TRBV28 and TRBJ1-1; weak D call: TRBD1 (5 bases). Germline V CDR1 and CDR2: MDHEN, SYDVKM. CDR3 size: 11 residues. Trimming pared 10 bases from V and 1 base from J, leaving 7 bases between. CDR3 in amino acids: CATGQNTEAFF. The CDR3 DNA reads as TGTGCCACCGGACAGAACACTGAAGCTTTCTTT.

The chain carries TRBV20-1 and TRBJ2-4; 7 bases map to TRBD2. The CDR3 contains 15 residues. The germline gives CDR1 DFQATT, CDR2 SNEGSKA (reference sequence). V lost 6 bases, J lost 0 bases, and 8 bases stayed unmatched. CDR3 sequence: CSAKGASGAKNIQYF. The CDR3 nucleotides are TGCAGTGCCAAAGGGGCTAGCGGAGCCAAAAACATTCAGTACTTC.

The rearrangement uses TRBV7-3 and TRBJ2-5; unclear D gene. Germline V CDR1 and CDR2: SGHTA, FQGTGA. The ends were cut back, 3 bases at V and 3 bases at J, with 8 bases in the middle. This CDR3 has 13 residues. This chain's CDR3 is CASSFGREETQYF. The DNA of the CDR3 is TGTGCCAGCAGCTTTGGACGGGAAGAGACCCAGTACTTC.

V is TRBV5-8 and J is TRBJ2-7; 11 bases agree with TRBD2. The V gene's germline CDR1 is SGHTS and CDR2 YDEGEE. The CDR3 is 17 residues long. V was pared by 2 bases and J by 2 bases, with 9 bases of the junction left unmatched. The CDR3 spells CASSLFLLAGETYEQYF. The CDR3 coding sequence is TGTGCCAGCAGCTTATTCTTACTAGCGGGGGAAACCTACGAGCAGTACTTC.

V gene TRBV5-1 combines with J gene TRBJ2-5; TRBD1 agrees at 7 bases. Germline loops: CDR1 SGHRS, CDR2 YFSETQ. V shed 4 bases and J 5 bases; nucleotides not matched to a gene: 8. This CDR3 is built from 14 residues. The CDR3 sequence is CASSPEGAGETQYF. In nucleotides, the CDR3 is TGCGCCAGCAGCCCAGAGGGGGCTGGGGAGACCCAGTACTTC.

In this sample, this clonotype turned up a few times. This chain uses TRBV7-9 with TRBJ1-1; D unresolved. Looked up from germline, CDR1 is SEHNR and CDR2 is FQNEAQ (reference sequence). The CDR3 contains 13 residues. V was cut by 5 bases and J by 7 bases, with 14 bases left in between. The CDR3 region has the DNA TGTGCCAGCAGCGCAGAGGCGTCACGTGAAGCTTTCTTT. Translation gives CASSAEASREAFF.

The V call is TRBV19, the J call TRBJ2-3; D might be TRBD2 (6 bases). This CDR3 comprises 12 residues. Trimming removed 1 base from V and 10 bases from J, with 9 bases in between. Germline assignment: CDR1 LNHDA and CDR2 SQIVND (reference sequence). The CDR3 region is CASSIGTGAQYF. The CDR3 region has the DNA TGTGCCAGTAGTATAGGGACGGGGGCGCAGTATTTT.

The J gene is TRBJ2-7, the V gene TRBV6-2 or TRBV6-3, with unresolved D. CDR1 and CDR2 (germline): MNHEY, SVGEGT. This CDR3 is built from 14 residues. Trimming took off 6 bases at V and 2 bases at J, with 14 bases between the two ends. CDR3 sequence: CASSHVPTTYEQYF. In nucleotides, the CDR3 is TGTGCCAGCAGCCACGTACCCACAACCTACGAGCAGTACTTC.

There are a few counts of this clonotype. The V call is TRBV7-9, the J call TRBJ2-5; 10 bases are shared with TRBD2. V shed 5 bases and J 2 bases; nucleotides not matched to a gene: 2. The germline V gene encodes CDR1 SEHNR and CDR2 FQNEAQ (reference sequence). This CDR3 is 14 amino acids long. CDR3 protein: CASSPGLAQETQYF. The CDR3 DNA reads as TGTGCCAGCAGCCCGGGACTAGCGCAAGAGACCCAGTACTTC.

V usage is TRBV7-2 and J usage is TRBJ1-6; the D is unclear. Germline V gene lookup returns CDR1 SGHTA and CDR2 FQGNSA. Trimming removed 2 bases at V and 0 bases at J, with 2 bases between. The CDR3 contains 14 residues. The CDR3 DNA follows: TGTGCCAGCAGCTTAACCTCCTATAATTCACCCCTCCACTTT. As protein: CASSLTSYNSPLHF. The full variable domain, in which reference TRBV7-2 and TRBJ1-6 provide the parts outside the CDR3, is GAGVSQSPSNKVTEKGKDVELRCDPISGHTALYWYRQSLGQGLEFLIYFQGNSAPDKSGLPSDRFSAERTGGSVSTLTIQRTQQEDSAVYLCASSLTSYNSPLHFGNGTRLTVT.

This clonotype was counted only a few times. The CDR3 sequence: CASRDRAGGNQPQHF. DNA of the CDR3: TGTGCCAGCCGGGACAGGGCCGGAGGCAATCAGCCCCAGCATTTT. The rearrangement joins TRBV19 to TRBJ1-5, with TRBD1 matching over 9 bases. Germline V CDR1 and CDR2: LNHDA, SQIVND (reference sequence). The junction had 8 bases not matched to a gene; V was cut back by 9 bases and J by 2 bases. CDR3 length equals 15 residues.

Sample share makes this clonotype medium-sized (0.01 to 0.1%). The CDR3 DNA is TGTGCCAGCAGTTACGCCCGGGACATAGTCGGCGAGCAGTACTTC. This encodes CASSYARDIVGEQYF. V gene TRBV6-2 or TRBV6-3 combines with J gene TRBJ2-7; possible D gene TRBD1, 6 bases. CDR3 length: 15 amino acids. Germline loops: CDR1 MNHEY, CDR2 SVGEGT. Trimming stripped 2 bases from V and 6 bases from J, with 17 bases between.